A selection of T cell receptor beta chains follows, all from one sample in a study of T cell repertoires in cytomegalovirus infection. These receptors' targets are unknown. TCRdb re-called the reads with MiXCR, one entry per CDR3 protein. Of approximately 74,000 distinct CDR3 sequences listed, roughly 40% are singletons. Sequencing was performed on CD8+ T cells from cultured PBMCs, taken from culture after CMV antigen stimulation. The receptors derive from a human donor in good health (CMV status not recorded). Some clones in this sample may be carry-over from other donors' samples. Both conserved end residues are part of each CDR3. Each record gives: clone size, D gene, V gene, J gene, CDR3 DNA, CDR3 protein. The D gene is left open where the match is weak. Expanded clones get a size class; other rows say once, few or many, or leave the size out.

clone size: .; D gene: .; V gene: TRBV12-5; J gene: TRBJ1-1; CDR3 DNA: TGTGCTAGTGGTTTGGGGGGCGAAAACACTGAAGCTTTCTTT; CDR3 protein: CASGLGGENTEAFF
clone size: .; D gene: .; V gene: TRBV4-1; J gene: TRBJ2-7; CDR3 DNA: TGTGCCAGCAGCCAATCACGGGGATCAGCGAACGAGCAGTACTTC; CDR3 protein: CASSQSRGSANEQYF
clone size: .; D gene: TRBD1; V gene: TRBV6-6; J gene: TRBJ1-5; CDR3 DNA: TGTGCCAGCAGCGACAGGGGAGACAATCAGCCCCAGCATTTT; CDR3 protein: CASSDRGDNQPQHF
clone size: few; D gene: .; V gene: TRBV10-3; J gene: TRBJ2-7; CDR3 DNA: TGTGCCATCAGTGATGACAGCCTCTCCTACGAGCAGTACTTC; CDR3 protein: CAISDDSLSYEQYF
clone size: .; D gene: TRBD1; V gene: TRBV3-1; J gene: TRBJ2-5; CDR3 DNA: TGTGCCAGCAGCCTCGGATACAGGGGACAAGAGACCCAGTACTTC; CDR3 protein: CASSLGYRGQETQYF
clone size: few; D gene: .; V gene: TRBV7-2; J gene: TRBJ1-4; CDR3 DNA: TGTGCCAGCAGCCCCGAGCCGGGACTGGCACGAGAAAAACTGTTTTTT; CDR3 protein: CASSPEPGLAREKLFF
clone size: .; D gene: TRBD1; V gene: TRBV6-5; J gene: TRBJ2-1; CDR3 DNA: TGTGCCAGCAGTTACTCTTCGGGACAGGGCGGGTTCTTC; CDR3 protein: CASSYSSGQGGFF
clone size: few; D gene: .; V gene: TRBV18; J gene: TRBJ1-2; CDR3 DNA: TGTGCCAGCTCACCTCCGGCGGAGAACTATGGCTACACCTTC; CDR3 protein: CASSPPAENYGYTF
clone size: .; D gene: .; V gene: TRBV4-3; J gene: TRBJ1-1; CDR3 DNA: TGCGCCAGCAGCCGCTCTGGTTCAAATTTGAACACTGAAGCTTTCTTT; CDR3 protein: CASSRSGSNLNTEAFF
clone size: .; D gene: .; V gene: TRBV20-1; J gene: TRBJ2-3; CDR3 DNA: TGCAGTGCTAGGACCTCTCGGGGGCTCACAGATACGCAGTATTTT; CDR3 protein: CSARTSRGLTDTQYF